These 28 T cell receptor beta chains were sequenced from one sample in a study of T cells expressing NK-cell markers. TCRdb re-called the 5' RACE reads and gives one entry per CDR3 protein, without DNA. Across 350,000 to 400,000 distinct CDR3 sequences, the top ten clones capture over 8.5% of the sample. What was sequenced was blood T cells: a sorted CD56 or NKG2C T cell subset, CD4+ or CD8+ T cells, or bulk PBMC T cells (not recorded which). All receptors derive from a woman aged 50 to 60 in good health.

The V gene is TRBV2, the J gene TRBJ2-7; TCRdb designates TRBD2, a call that cannot be tested without DNA. Germline V CDR1 and CDR2: SNHLY, FYNNEI. The CDR3 covers 12 residues. The CDR3 sequence is CASSRIGSEQYF.

The chain combines TRBV24-1 with TRBJ2-2; TCRdb's D call, TRBD2, is unchecked because there is no DNA. This CDR3 spans 14 amino acids. In germline, CDR1 is KGHDR, CDR2 SFDVKD. CDR3 amino acids: CATGTALNTGELFF.

The J gene is TRBJ2-2, the V gene TRBV27; TCRdb designates TRBD2, a call that cannot be tested without DNA. The germline CDR1 and CDR2 sequences are MNHEY and SMNVEV (reference sequence). The CDR3 totals 14 residues. Here the CDR3 reads CASSRIAGMGELFF.

The rearrangement links TRBV14 to TRBJ2-1. Germline values: CDR1 SGHDN, CDR2 FVKESK. CDR3 length: 16 amino acids. CDR3 residues: CASSQVWRPEYNEQFF.

The chain employs TRBV30 and TRBJ2-7; TCRdb lists TRBD1, though no DNA is available to test this call. The CDR3 runs 17 residues. Germline V gives CDR1 GTSNPN, CDR2 SVGIG (reference sequence). CDR3 amino acids: CAWSARGRRGWGYEQYF. Full variable domain (remainder filled in from reference TRBV30 and TRBJ2-7): SQTIHQWPATLVQPVGSPLSLECTVEGTSNPNLYWYRQAAGRGLQLLFYSVGIGQISSEVPQNLSASRPQDRQFILSSKKLLLSDSGFYLCAWSARGRRGWGYEQYFGPGTRLTVT.

The chain couples TRBV5-1 to TRBJ2-7. In germline, CDR1 is SGHRS, CDR2 YFSETQ. The CDR3 contains 13 residues. CDR3: CASSLEVGYEQYF.

The chain combines TRBV6-5 with TRBJ1-5. The CDR3 consists of 13 residues. Germline assignment: CDR1 MNHEY and CDR2 SVGAGI. This chain's CDR3 is CASSYSVWGPQHF.

This chain's CDR3 is CASSGAGGSWTGELFF. The chain links TRBV6-2 or TRBV6-3 to TRBJ2-2; TCRdb outputs TRBD1, but without DNA this stays unchecked. Germline values: CDR1 MNHEY, CDR2 SVGEGT. There are 16 residues in the CDR3.

The CDR3 here is CASSLLAGGFNEQFF. The chain joins TRBV2 to TRBJ2-1; as DNA is missing, the TRBD2 call by TCRdb cannot be tested. CDR3 length: 15 amino acids. CDR1 is SNHLY, CDR2 FYNNEI, per germline. Full variable domain (outside the CDR3, taken from reference TRBV2 and TRBJ2-1): EPEVTQTPSHQVTQMGQEVILRCVPISNHLYFYWYRQILGQKVEFLVSFYNNEISEKSEIFDDQFSVERPDGSNFTLKIRSTKLEDSAMYFCASSLLAGGFNEQFFGPGTRLTVL.

The chain joins TRBV19 to TRBJ2-1; with no DNA, the TCRdb D assignment of TRBD2 cannot be verified. The length of the CDR3 is 15 residues. In germline, CDR1 is LNHDA, CDR2 SQIVND (reference sequence). The chain's CDR3 is CASSIRGYTYNEQFF.

The rearrangement uses TRBV4-1 and TRBJ1-1; TCRdb outputs TRBD1, but without DNA this stays unchecked. The germline CDR1 and CDR2 sequences are MGHRA and YSYEKL. The CDR3 extends over 14 amino acids. CDR3 sequence reads: CASSHNRGQERAFF.

The CDR3 spells CASSQVRGRFPDTQYF. The rearrangement joins TRBV3-1 to TRBJ2-3; the TRBD2 assignment by TCRdb is unverifiable without DNA. The CDR3 has 16 residues. CDR1 is LGHDT, CDR2 YNNKEL, per germline (reference sequence).

The chain combines TRBV12-3 or TRBV12-4 with TRBJ2-7; lacking DNA, the TRBD1 call made by TCRdb goes unchecked. The CDR3 totals 15 residues. CDR3: CASRWKGQGAGEQYF.

This chain links TRBV2 with TRBJ2-7; checking the TCRdb D call of TRBD1 is not possible without DNA. Germline-derived CDR1 and CDR2 are SNHLY and FYNNEI. CDR3 length: 16 residues. CDR3: CASTDPGQSSSYEQYF.

The V and J genes are TRBV5-1 and TRBJ2-2; the TCRdb D gene call, TRBD2, has no DNA to confirm it. The CDR3 loop spans 15 amino acids. Germline CDR1 is SGHRS and CDR2 is YFSETQ. The CDR3 sequence: CASSLPLLDGGELFF.

This chain uses TRBV12-3 or TRBV12-4 with TRBJ1-1; TCRdb selects TRBD1, and the lack of DNA leaves this call unchecked. There are 14 residues in the CDR3. The CDR3 loop is CASSLRVGGPVAFF.

The chain carries TRBV5-1 and TRBJ2-7; absent DNA, TCRdb's TRBD1 call cannot be checked. The germline V gene encodes CDR1 SGHRS and CDR2 YFSETQ. The CDR3 loop spans 15 amino acids. Here the CDR3 reads CASSLEDRTGDEQYF. Together with reference TRBV5-1 and TRBJ2-7, the CDR3 gives the full variable domain: KAGVTQTPRYLIKTRGQQVTLSCSPISGHRSVSWYQQTPGQGLQFLFEYFSETQRNKGNFPGRFSGRQFSNSRSEMNVSTLELGDSALYLCASSLEDRTGDEQYFGPGTRLTVT.

The rearrangement joins TRBV12-3 or TRBV12-4 to TRBJ2-2; the D gene TCRdb calls, TRBD1, cannot be checked with no DNA. The CDR3 contains 17 residues. CDR3 sequence: CASSLQSDRGSTGELFF.

The J gene is TRBJ1-1, the V gene TRBV5-1. Germline CDR1 is SGHRS and CDR2 is YFSETQ. This CDR3 region has 13 residues. Here the CDR3 reads CASRSGGNTEAFF.

V is TRBV6-5 and J is TRBJ2-3; TCRdb outputs TRBD2, but without DNA this stays unchecked. The CDR3 totals 18 residues. The germline V gene encodes CDR1 MNHEY and CDR2 SVGAGI. The CDR3 region is CASSYSRLAGVGTDTQYF.

J is TRBJ2-7 and V is TRBV6-5; the TCRdb D gene call, TRBD2, has no DNA to confirm it. The CDR3 has 11 residues. The germline gives CDR1 MNHEY, CDR2 SVGAGI. CDR3 residues: CASSTRRVQYF.

The J gene is TRBJ2-2, the V gene TRBV5-1; the TCRdb call, TRBD1, lacks DNA for checking. The CDR3 has 19 residues. Germline lookup yields CDR1 SGHRS and CDR2 YFSETQ. This CDR3 reads CASSPGLVWGGKNTGELFF.

V usage is TRBV3-1 and J usage is TRBJ2-3. The CDR3 consists of 13 residues. CDR1 is LGHDT and CDR2 is YNNKEL in the germline V gene (reference sequence). CDR3 residues: CASSRTRVDTQYF.

V gene TRBV27 combines with J gene TRBJ2-1; with no DNA, the TCRdb D assignment of TRBD2 cannot be verified. Germline V lookup: CDR1 MNHEY, CDR2 SMNVEV (reference sequence). The CDR3 sequence is 19 residues long. CDR3 in amino acids: CASSFSASGTHPVYNEQFF.

The chain couples TRBV5-1 to TRBJ2-3; lacking DNA, the TRBD1 call made by TCRdb goes unchecked. The CDR3 covers 17 residues. CDR1 is SGHRS and CDR2 is YFSETQ in the germline V gene. CDR3 in amino acids: CASSPPKTLSLTDTQYF.

The rearrangement joins TRBV9 to TRBJ2-1; TCRdb's D call, TRBD1, is unchecked because there is no DNA. CDR1 is SGDLS and CDR2 is YYNGEE in the germline V gene. CDR3 length equals 16 residues. The CDR3 sequence is CASSVSGSPLYNEQFF.

This sequence joins TRBV24-1 and TRBJ2-3; TCRdb reports TRBD1, a call that lacks DNA to check it against. CDR1 KGHDR and CDR2 SFDVKD come from the germline V gene. The CDR3 runs 18 residues. The CDR3: CATSDVKSAGAITDTQYF.

The chain uses TRBV15 and TRBJ2-2. This CDR3 region has 14 residues. Germline V lookup: CDR1 LNHNV, CDR2 YYDKDF (reference sequence). CDR3 sequence reads: CATSSRQNTGELFF.